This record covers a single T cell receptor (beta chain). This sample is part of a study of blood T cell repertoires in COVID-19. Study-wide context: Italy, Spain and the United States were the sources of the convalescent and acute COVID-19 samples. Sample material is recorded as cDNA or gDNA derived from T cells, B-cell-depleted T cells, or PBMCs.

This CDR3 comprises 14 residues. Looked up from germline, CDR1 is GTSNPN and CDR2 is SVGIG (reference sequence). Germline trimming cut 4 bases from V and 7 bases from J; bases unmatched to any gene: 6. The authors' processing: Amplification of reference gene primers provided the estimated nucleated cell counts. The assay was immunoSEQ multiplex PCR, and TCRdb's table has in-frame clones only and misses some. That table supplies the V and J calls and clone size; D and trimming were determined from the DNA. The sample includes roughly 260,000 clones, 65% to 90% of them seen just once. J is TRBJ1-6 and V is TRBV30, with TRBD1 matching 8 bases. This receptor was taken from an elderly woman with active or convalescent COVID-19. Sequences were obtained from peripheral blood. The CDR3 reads CAWNGRGPNSPLHF. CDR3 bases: TGTGCCTGGAACGGCAGGGGGCCGAATTCACCCCTCCACTTT.